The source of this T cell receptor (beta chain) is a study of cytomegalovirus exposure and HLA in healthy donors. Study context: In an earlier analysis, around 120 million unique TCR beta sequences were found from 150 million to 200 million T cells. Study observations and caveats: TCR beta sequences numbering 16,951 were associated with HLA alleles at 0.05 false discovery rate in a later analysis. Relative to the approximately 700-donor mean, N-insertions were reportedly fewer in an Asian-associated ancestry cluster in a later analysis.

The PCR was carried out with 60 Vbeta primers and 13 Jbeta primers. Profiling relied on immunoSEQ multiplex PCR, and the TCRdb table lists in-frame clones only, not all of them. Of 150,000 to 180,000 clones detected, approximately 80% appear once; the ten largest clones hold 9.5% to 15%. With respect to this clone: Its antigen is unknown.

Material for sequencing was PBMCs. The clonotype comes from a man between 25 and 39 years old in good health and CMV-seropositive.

Here the CDR3 DNA reads TGTGCCAGCAGCAAAGCGCTGGGACAGCTTTACTTC. It encodes CASSKALGQLYF. The rearrangement links TRBV21-1 to TRBJ1-2; whether TRBD1, the table's D call, matches the DNA was not checked. TRBV21-1 is labeled a pseudogene. This CDR3 spans 12 amino acids.